This TCR beta chain was found in a study of CD8 T cells in Susac syndrome. Study results and limitations: As acknowledged by the study, its TCR sequencing and HLA analysis included a relatively small number of individuals.

The multiple sclerosis control group was made up of treatment-naive patients with stable or active relapsing-remitting disease. As regards this clonotype: Its antigen is not identified.

An amount of RNA that ranged from roughly 0.5 to 1 ug was reverse transcribed with random hexamers. An immunoSEQ multiplex PCR generated amplified TCR beta CDR3 products spanning 54 Vbeta and 13 Jbeta. TCRdb recomputed calls from the immunoSEQ multiplex PCR reads with MiXCR, one row per CDR3 protein. This table holds 180,000 or so distinct CDR3 sequences, 90% to 95% found once. The V end lost 3 bases, the J end lost 10 bases, and 19 bases lay between the germline ends. The CDR3 has 15 residues. CDR1 SEHNR and CDR2 FQNEAQ come from the germline V gene (reference sequence). The source of this sequence is a human donor with multiple sclerosis. Specimen: CD4+ T cells from PBMCs. The chain couples TRBV7-9 to TRBJ2-1; D ambiguous. Written as DNA, the CDR3 is TGTGCCAGCAGCTTTCCCCGAACACTGGATCTGGAGCAGTTCTTC. Protein sequence: CASSFPRTLDLEQFF.